This T cell receptor beta chain was sequenced for a study of blood T cell repertoires in COVID-19. Study overall: Researchers got acute and convalescent COVID-19 samples from the United States, Italy and Spain. From T cells, B-cell-depleted T cells, or PBMCs came the material, which was cDNA or gDNA.

CDR1 and CDR2 (germline): SGHTA, FQGNSA. The CDR3 spans 15 residues. V lost 0 bases and J lost 6, with 14 bases in between. In the authors' methods: Estimation of nucleated cell counts relied on the amplification of reference gene primers. Libraries were prepared by immunoSEQ multiplex PCR; TCRdb keeps only in-frame clonotypes and omits some of them. That table gives V, J and clone size, and the DNA gave D and trimming. The sample has around 95,000 clones, 70% to 80% seen once. Sequencing was carried out using peripheral blood. This TCR came from a woman aged 70-85 years with acute or convalescent COVID-19. The V and J genes are TRBV7-2 and TRBJ1-2, with D perhaps matching TRBD1 (6 bases). The CDR3 region has the DNA TGTGCCAGCAGCTTAGCCGGAATGGGGGCGGATGGCTACACCTTC. As protein: CASSLAGMGADGYTF.